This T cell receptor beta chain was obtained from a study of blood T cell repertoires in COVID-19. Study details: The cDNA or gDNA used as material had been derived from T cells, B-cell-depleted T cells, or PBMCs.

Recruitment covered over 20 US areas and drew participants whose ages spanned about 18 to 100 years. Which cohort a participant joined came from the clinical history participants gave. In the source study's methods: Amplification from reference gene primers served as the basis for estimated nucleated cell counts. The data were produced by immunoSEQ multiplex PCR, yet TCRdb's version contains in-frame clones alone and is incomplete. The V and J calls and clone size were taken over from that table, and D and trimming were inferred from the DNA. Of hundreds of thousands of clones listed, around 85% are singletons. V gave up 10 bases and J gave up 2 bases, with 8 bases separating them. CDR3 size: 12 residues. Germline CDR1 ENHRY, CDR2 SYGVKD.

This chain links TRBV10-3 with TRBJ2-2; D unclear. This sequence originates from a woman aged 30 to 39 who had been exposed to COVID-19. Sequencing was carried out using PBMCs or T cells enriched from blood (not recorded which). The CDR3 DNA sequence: TGTGCCAGCAAACACAACACCGGGGAGCTGTTTTTT. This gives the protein CASKHNTGELFF.